The clone carrying this T cell receptor beta chain occurred many times. The data belong to a study of T-cell reconstitution after alpha-beta-depleted transplantation in children. CDR1 is SGDLS and CDR2 is YYNGEE in the germline V gene. CDR3 size: 14 residues. V was clipped by 8 bases and J by 0 bases; unmatched bases: 5. TCRbeta library construction was performed incorporating unique molecular identifiers. MiXCR, applied by TCRdb to the PCR reads, yields one record per CDR3 protein. The sample includes 200,000 to 300,000 distinct CDR3 sequences, around 12% of them seen just once. The rearrangement uses TRBV9 and TRBJ2-7; 10 bases are a match to TRBD2. This TCR was recovered from a human donor who donated a stem cell graft to a child with acute lymphoblastic leukemia. The material was PBMCs from the stem cell graft donor, obtained from the stem cell graft. The CDR3 here is CASSSGRASYEQYF. CDR3 nucleotide sequence: TGTGCCAGTTCGAGCGGGAGGGCCTCCTACGAGCAGTACTTC.